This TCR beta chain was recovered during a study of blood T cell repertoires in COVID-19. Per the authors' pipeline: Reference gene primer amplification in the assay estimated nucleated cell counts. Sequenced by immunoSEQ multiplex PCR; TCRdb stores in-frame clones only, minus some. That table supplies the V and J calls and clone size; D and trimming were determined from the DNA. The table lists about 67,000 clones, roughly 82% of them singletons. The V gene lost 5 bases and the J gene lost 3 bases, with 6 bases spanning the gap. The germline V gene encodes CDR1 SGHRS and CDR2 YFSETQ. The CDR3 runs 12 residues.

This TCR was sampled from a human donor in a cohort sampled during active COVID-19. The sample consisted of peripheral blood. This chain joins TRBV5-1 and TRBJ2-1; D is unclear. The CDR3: CASRENYNEQFF. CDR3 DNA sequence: TGCGCCAGCAGGGAGAACTACAATGAGCAGTTCTTC.